Included here is one T cell receptor beta chain sequence, with context. About 0.5 to 1 ug RNA was reverse transcribed with random hexamers. Multiplex immunoSEQ PCR targeted 54 Vbeta and 13 Jbeta TCR beta segments. TCRdb itself ran the immunoSEQ multiplex PCR reads through MiXCR, one entry per CDR3 protein. The sample holds roughly 400,000 distinct CDR3 sequences; around 85% are singletons and the top ten take 0.09% to 0.15%. The data stem from a study of CD8 T cells in Susac syndrome. The material sequenced was CD8+ T cells from PBMCs. This receptor was taken from a human donor with multiple sclerosis.

CDR3: CASSLDEGDCGYTF. CDR3 nucleotide sequence: TGCGCCAGCAGCTTGGATGAGGGGGATTGTGGCTACACCTTC. The gene calls are TRBV5-1 and TRBJ1-2, with D maybe TRBD1 (6 bases). V was cut by 0 bases and J by 7 bases, with 13 bases left in between. Germline V gives CDR1 SGHRS, CDR2 YFSETQ. The CDR3 covers 14 residues.